A few counts support the clone carrying this T cell receptor (beta chain). Its antigen is currently unknown. The data are from a study of CD8 T cells in ankylosing spondylitis. Study-wide points: Reportedly, disease-linked clones are significantly enriched in ankylosing spondylitis patients' matched synovial fluid. Apparently characteristic of ankylosing spondylitis blood was a TCR beta motif (eight highly homologous variants).

Trimming took off 7 bases at V and 10 bases at J, with 13 bases between the two ends. This CDR3 comprises 11 residues. Per the germline V gene, CDR1 is MNHEY and CDR2 is SVGAGI. Quantitative molecular-barcoded 5'-RACE generated the TCR beta libraries. Via MiXCR, TCRdb re-called the 5' RACE reads, giving one row per CDR3 protein. This sample yields about 260,000 distinct CDR3 sequences, of which roughly 25% are seen a single time; 0.6% to 0.75% belongs to the top ten. The gene calls are TRBV6-5 and TRBJ1-1; D is undetermined. Material: blood, either unsorted or a sorted T cell fraction (not recorded which). The origin of this receptor is a male donor with ankylosing spondylitis or in good health (not recorded which). CDR3: CASTQGMGAFF. In DNA, the CDR3 is TGTGCCAGCACCCAAGGAATGGGAGCTTTCTTT.